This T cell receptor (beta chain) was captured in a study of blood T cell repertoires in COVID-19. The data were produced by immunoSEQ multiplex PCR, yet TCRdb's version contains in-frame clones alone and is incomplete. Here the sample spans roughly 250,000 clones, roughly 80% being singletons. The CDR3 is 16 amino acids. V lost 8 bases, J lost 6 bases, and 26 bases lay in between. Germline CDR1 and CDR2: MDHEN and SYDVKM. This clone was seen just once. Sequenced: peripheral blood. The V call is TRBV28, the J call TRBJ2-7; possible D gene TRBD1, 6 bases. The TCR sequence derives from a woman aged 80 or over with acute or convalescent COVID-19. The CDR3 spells CASYPVEGRGVREQYF. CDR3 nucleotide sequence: TGTGCCAGCTATCCTGTAGAGGGCAGGGGTGTACGCGAGCAGTACTTC. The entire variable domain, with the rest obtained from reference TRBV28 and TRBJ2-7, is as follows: DVKVTQSSRYLVKRTGEKVFLECVQDMDHENMFWYRQDPGLGLRLIYFSYDVKMKEKGDIPEGYSVSREKKERFSLILESASTNQTSMYLCASYPVEGRGVREQYFGPGTRLTVT.